What follows are 18 T cell receptor beta chains derived from one specimen sequenced in a study of cytomegalovirus exposure and HLA in healthy donors. The method was immunoSEQ multiplex PCR; TCRdb's version includes in-frame clones alone and lacks a portion of them. The data contain 150,000 to 250,000 clones, about 81% of them seen just once; the ten biggest clones take up 1% to 1.5%. The sequenced sample was PBMCs. These receptors were taken from a woman aged 25-40 years in good health and CMV-seronegative.

The J gene is TRBJ2-1, the V gene TRBV4-1; 8 bases map to TRBD2. The CDR3 loop spans 16 amino acids. Looked up from germline, CDR1 is MGHRA and CDR2 is YSYEKL. V was pared by 7 bases and J by 0 bases, with 8 bases of the junction left unmatched. The CDR3 DNA sequence: TGCGCCAGCAAACCGGGGGGGTATATCTCCTACAATGAGCAGTTCTTC. Translated: CASKPGGYISYNEQFF.

The chain joins TRBV19 to TRBJ2-6; D unresolved. There are 14 residues in the CDR3. The V end lost 4 bases, the J end lost 2 bases, and 6 bases lay between the germline ends. In germline, CDR1 is LNHDA, CDR2 SQIVND (reference sequence). In DNA form, the CDR3 reads TGTGCCAGTAGTAGCGGTGCTGGGGCCAACGTCCTGACTTTC. Protein product: CASSSGAGANVLTF.

The chain uses TRBV5-6 and TRBJ2-7; the match to TRBD2 covers 12 bases. The CDR3 has 15 amino acids. J gave up 6 bases and V 4 bases, and 8 bases lay outside the gene matches. In germline, CDR1 is SGHDT, CDR2 YYEEEE. The CDR3 loop reads CASSPTSGGSLEQYF. The CDR3, as DNA: TGTGCCAGCAGCCCTACTAGCGGGGGGTCCCTCGAGCAGTACTTC.

The V and J genes are TRBV6-1 and TRBJ1-1; 8 nucleotides align to TRBD1. V lost 6 bases, J lost 2 bases, and 2 bases stayed unmatched. This CDR3 comprises 13 residues. The germline V gene has CDR1 MNHNS and CDR2 SASEGT. The CDR3 loop reads CASRTGVNTEAFF. CDR3 bases: TGTGCCAGCAGGACAGGGGTTAACACTGAAGCTTTCTTT.

V gene TRBV2 combines with J gene TRBJ1-5, with 12 bases identical to TRBD1. Looked up from germline, CDR1 is SNHLY and CDR2 is FYNNEI. The V and J ends lost 5 bases and 7 bases, in that order; junction bases with no gene match: 6. CDR3 length: 15 residues. The CDR3 nucleotides read TGTGCCAGCAGTCTGGGACAGGGGGCGAAACAGCCCCAGCATTTT. It encodes CASSLGQGAKQPQHF.

Points on this clone: Other DNA sequences from this sample encode an identical CDR3 as well. The J gene is TRBJ2-7, the V gene TRBV30; D is undetermined. V lost 3 bases and J 2 bases, leaving 5 bases between the germline ends. The CDR3 is 11 residues long. CDR1 is GTSNPN and CDR2 is SVGIG in the germline V gene (reference sequence). The CDR3 region is CAWRRTYEQYF. DNA of the CDR3: TGTGCCTGGAGGCGTACCTACGAGCAGTACTTC.

This chain links TRBV6-5 with TRBJ2-1; 9 bases match TRBD1. Germline V gives CDR1 MNHEY, CDR2 SVGAGI. The CDR3 is 15 residues long. Germline trimming cut 4 bases from V and 4 bases from J; bases unmatched to any gene: 5. CDR3 in amino acids: CASSLGTGSYNEQFF. CDR3 DNA: TGTGCCAGCAGTTTGGGGACAGGGTCTTACAATGAGCAGTTCTTC.

V and J are TRBV5-1 and TRBJ2-7; TRBD2 is a possible D gene (6 bases). Trimming removed 6 bases from V and 5 bases from J, with 21 bases in between. From germline, CDR1 is SGHRS and CDR2 YFSETQ. This CDR3 is built from 15 residues. The CDR3, as DNA: TGCGCCAGCACTCTAAATCGCGGGGACGGAGACGAGCAGTACTTC. Amino acids: CASTLNRGDGDEQYF.

The rearrangement links TRBV27 to TRBJ1-1, with unresolved D. Germline CDR1 reads MNHEY; CDR2 reads SMNVEV (reference sequence). Trimming shortened V by 4 bases and J by 9 bases, and 15 bases separated the two germline ends. CDR3 size: 13 residues. The CDR3 nucleotides read TGTGCCAGCAGTTCCGGACTCCCCGTGCAAGCTTTCTTT. This gives the protein CASSSGLPVQAFF.

DNA of the CDR3: TGCGCCAGCAGCTTGGCCGACCACAGGGGGGAGACCCAGTACTTC. Translating it yields CASSLADHRGETQYF. This chain uses TRBV5-1 with TRBJ2-5; TRBD1 matches at 8 bases. Germline V gives CDR1 SGHRS, CDR2 YFSETQ. V shed 0 bases and J 5 bases; nucleotides not matched to a gene: 6. The CDR3 is 15 residues long.

DNA of the CDR3: TGTGCCAGCAGCCAAGTTGGGTTAGCGGGAGGTGAGGGGAATGAGCAGTTCTTC. It translates to CASSQVGLAGGEGNEQFF. V gene TRBV4-2 combines with J gene TRBJ2-1, with 10 bases matching TRBD2. The V and J ends lost 1 base and 7 bases, in that order; junction bases with no gene match: 13. The CDR3 covers 18 residues. CDR1 is LGHNA and CDR2 is YNFKEQ in the germline V gene.

This chain links TRBV5-1 with TRBJ2-7, with a weak D call TRBD1 (6 bases). CDR1 and CDR2 (germline): SGHRS, YFSETQ. Trimming stripped 2 bases from V and 3 bases from J, with 15 bases between. The CDR3 contains 15 residues. The CDR3 here is CASSFTQTGNYEQYF. The CDR3 DNA reads as TGCGCCAGCAGCTTTACCCAGACAGGAAACTACGAGCAGTACTTC.

The chain employs TRBV28 and TRBJ1-1; 10 nucleotides line up with TRBD1. The CDR3 is 14 amino acids. V shed 2 bases, J shed 10 bases, and the junction held 7 bases outside the gene matches. CDR1 and CDR2 (germline): MDHEN, SYDVKM. The CDR3 sequence is CASSLARGQGGAFF. The CDR3 region has the DNA TGTGCCAGCAGTTTAGCCAGAGGACAGGGGGGAGCTTTCTTT. The full variable domain, its missing parts supplied by reference TRBV28 and TRBJ1-1, is DVKVTQSSRYLVKRTGEKVFLECVQDMDHENMFWYRQDPGLGLRLIYFSYDVKMKEKGDIPEGYSVSREKKERFSLILESASTNQTSMYLCASSLARGQGGAFFGQGTRLTVV.

This clone is a singleton in its sample. This sequence joins TRBV4-1 and TRBJ2-3, with TRBD2 matching 7 bases. CDR1 and CDR2 (germline): MGHRA, YSYEKL. Losses at the gene ends were 0 bases for V and 5 bases for J; bases not matched to a gene: 2. The CDR3 sequence is 14 residues long. The DNA for the CDR3 is TGCGCCAGCAGCCAAGATGGGGGGGGAGATACGCAGTATTTT. Protein product: CASSQDGGGDTQYF.

V and J are TRBV4-1 and TRBJ1-3; 7 bases agree with TRBD1. The germline CDR1 and CDR2 sequences are MGHRA and YSYEKL. The CDR3 sequence is 16 residues long. J was trimmed by 0 bases and V by 8 bases; bases with no gene match: 10. CDR3 DNA sequence: TGCGCCAGCTCGACGACAGGGTCCTTCTCTGGAAACACCATATATTTT. Translated: CASSTTGSFSGNTIYF.

The CDR3 is CASSVGNGQYYEQYF. CDR3 in DNA: TGTGCCAGCAGCGTAGGGAACGGACAGTACTACGAGCAGTACTTC. The chain links TRBV9 to TRBJ2-7, with D possibly TRBD1 on 6 matching bases. Germline CDR1 reads SGDLS; CDR2 reads YYNGEE. The CDR3 spans 15 residues. With 0 bases removed from V and 3 bases from J, the gap between germline ends came to 13 bases. Variable domain in full (rest from reference TRBV9 and TRBJ2-7): DSGVTQTPKHLITATGQRVTLRCSPRSGDLSVYWYQQSLDQGLQFLIQYYNGEERAKGNILERFSAQQFPDLHSELNLSSLELGDSALYFCASSVGNGQYYEQYFGPGTRLTVT.

The V call is TRBV19, the J call TRBJ1-5, with 7 bases lining up with TRBD1. The CDR3 has 16 residues. V trimming: 7 bases; J trimming: 6 bases; junction bases outside the gene matches: 15. CDR1 LNHDA and CDR2 SQIVND come from the germline V gene (reference sequence). The CDR3 protein is CASTQRTGALVQPQHF. The CDR3 DNA reads TGTGCCAGTACCCAACGCACAGGGGCTCTCGTTCAGCCCCAGCATTTT.

The rearrangement uses TRBV5-1 and TRBJ1-1, with TRBD1 identical over 7 bases. This CDR3 contains 13 residues. Germline assignment: CDR1 SGHRS and CDR2 YFSETQ. V lost 6 bases, J lost 1 base, and 3 bases stayed unmatched. The CDR3 sequence is CASTRQGNTEAFF. In nucleotides, the CDR3 is TGCGCCAGCACGAGACAGGGGAACACTGAAGCTTTCTTT.